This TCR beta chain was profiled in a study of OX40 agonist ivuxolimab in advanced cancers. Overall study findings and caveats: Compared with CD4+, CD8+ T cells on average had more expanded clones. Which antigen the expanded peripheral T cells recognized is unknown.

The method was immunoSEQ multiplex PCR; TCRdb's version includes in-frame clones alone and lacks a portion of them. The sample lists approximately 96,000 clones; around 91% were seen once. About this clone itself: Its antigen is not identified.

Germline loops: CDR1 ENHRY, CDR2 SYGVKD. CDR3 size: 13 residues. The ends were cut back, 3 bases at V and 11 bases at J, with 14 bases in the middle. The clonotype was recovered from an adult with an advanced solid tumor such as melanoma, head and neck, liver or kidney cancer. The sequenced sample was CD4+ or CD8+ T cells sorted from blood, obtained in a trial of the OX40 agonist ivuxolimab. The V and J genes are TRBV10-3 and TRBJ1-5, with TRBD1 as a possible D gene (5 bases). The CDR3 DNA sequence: TGTGCCATCAGTGATAAAGTTGAAGGGGCCCAGCATTTT. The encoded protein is CAISDKVEGAQHF.